This T cell receptor (beta chain) was observed in a study of OX40 agonist ivuxolimab in advanced cancers. About the study: Patients were treated with intravenous ivuxolimab, dosed at 0.01 to 10 mg/kg and infused every 2 weeks.

The assay was immunoSEQ multiplex PCR, and TCRdb's table has in-frame clones only and misses some. This repertoire shows 73,000 or so clones, 65% to 90% found once; its top ten account for around 0.75%. This clone appeared once. The CDR3 is 14 residues long. V gave up 8 bases and J gave up 11 bases; unmatched junction bases: 15. The source of this sequence is an adult with an advanced solid tumor such as melanoma, head and neck, liver or kidney cancer. The rearrangement links TRBV23-1 to TRBJ2-5, with 9 bases identical to TRBD1. TRBV23-1 is identified as an open reading frame with a role that is uncertain. Specimen: CD4+ or CD8+ T cells sorted from blood, collected in a trial of the OX40 agonist ivuxolimab. Here the CDR3 reads CASPTGTGLGEQYF. The CDR3 nucleotides are TGCGCCAGCCCGACCGGGACAGGGTTAGGAGAGCAGTACTTC.